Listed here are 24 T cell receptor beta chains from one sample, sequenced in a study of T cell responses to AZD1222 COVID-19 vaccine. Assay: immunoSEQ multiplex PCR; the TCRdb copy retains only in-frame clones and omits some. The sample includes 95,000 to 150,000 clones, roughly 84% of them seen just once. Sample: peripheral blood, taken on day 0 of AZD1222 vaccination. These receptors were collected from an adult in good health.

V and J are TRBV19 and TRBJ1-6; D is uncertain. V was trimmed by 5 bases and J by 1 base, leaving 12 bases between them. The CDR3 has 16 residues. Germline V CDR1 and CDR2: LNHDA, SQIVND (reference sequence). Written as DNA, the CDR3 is TGTGCCAGTAGTGCCGAAGGGTGGTCCTATAATTCACCCCTCCACTTT. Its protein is CASSAEGWSYNSPLHF. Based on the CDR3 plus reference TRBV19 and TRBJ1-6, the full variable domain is DGGITQSPKYLFRKEGQNVTLSCEQNLNHDAMYWYRQDPGQGLRLIYYSQIVNDFQKGDIAEGYSVSREKKESFPLTVTSAQKNPTAFYLCASSAEGWSYNSPLHFGNGTRLTVT.

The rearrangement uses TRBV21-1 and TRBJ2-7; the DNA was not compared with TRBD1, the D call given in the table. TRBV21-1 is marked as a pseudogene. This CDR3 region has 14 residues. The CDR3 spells CASSKVRFLNEQYF. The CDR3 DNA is TGTGCCAGCAGCAAAGTCAGGTTTCTCAACGAGCAGTACTTC.

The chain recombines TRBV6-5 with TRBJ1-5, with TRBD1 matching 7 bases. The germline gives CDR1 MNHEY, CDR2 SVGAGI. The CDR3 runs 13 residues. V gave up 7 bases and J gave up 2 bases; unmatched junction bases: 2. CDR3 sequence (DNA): TGTGCCAGCATCGGGACAGGCAATCAGCCCCAGCATTTT. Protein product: CASIGTGNQPQHF.

CDR3 sequence: CASSPLSGNTIYF. The CDR3, as DNA: TGCGCCAGCAGCCCACTTTCTGGAAACACCATATATTTT. V usage is TRBV4-3 and J usage is TRBJ1-3, with D unresolved. The CDR3 spans 13 residues. Deletions cut 4 bases from V and 1 base from J, with 5 bases between. Germline V CDR1 and CDR2: LGHNA, YSLEER.

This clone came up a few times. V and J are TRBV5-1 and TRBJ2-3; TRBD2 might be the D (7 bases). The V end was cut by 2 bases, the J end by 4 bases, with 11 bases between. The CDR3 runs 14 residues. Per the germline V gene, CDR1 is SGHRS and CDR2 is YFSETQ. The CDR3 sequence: CASSFGGRADTQYF. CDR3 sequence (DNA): TGCGCCAGCAGCTTCGGGGGGCGCGCAGATACGCAGTATTTT.

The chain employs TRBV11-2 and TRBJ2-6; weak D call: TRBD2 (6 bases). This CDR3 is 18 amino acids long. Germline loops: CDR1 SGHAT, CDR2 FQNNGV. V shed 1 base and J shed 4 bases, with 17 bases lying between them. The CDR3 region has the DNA TGTGCCAGCAGCTTAGTCCGGGTTTTAGCGGCCGGGGCCAACGTCCTGACTTTC. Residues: CASSLVRVLAAGANVLTF.

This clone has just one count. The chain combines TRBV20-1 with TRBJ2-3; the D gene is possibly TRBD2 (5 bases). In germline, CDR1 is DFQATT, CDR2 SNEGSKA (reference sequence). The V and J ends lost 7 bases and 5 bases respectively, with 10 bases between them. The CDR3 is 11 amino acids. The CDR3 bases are TGCAGTGTTCCGGACTTAGATACGCAGTATTTT. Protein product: CSVPDLDTQYF.

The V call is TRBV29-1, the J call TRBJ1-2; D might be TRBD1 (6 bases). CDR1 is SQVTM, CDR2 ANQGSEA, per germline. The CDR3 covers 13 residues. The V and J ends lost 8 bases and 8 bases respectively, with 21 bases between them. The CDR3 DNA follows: TGCAGCCTTTATGAACCGGGACAATCAGGCTACACCTTC. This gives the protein CSLYEPGQSGYTF.

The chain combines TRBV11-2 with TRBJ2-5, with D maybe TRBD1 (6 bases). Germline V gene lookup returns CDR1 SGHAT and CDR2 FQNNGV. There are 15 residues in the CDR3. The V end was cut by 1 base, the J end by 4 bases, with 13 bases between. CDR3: CASSLGPDRTETQYF. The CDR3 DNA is TGTGCCAGCAGCTTAGGCCCCGACAGGACAGAGACCCAGTACTTC.

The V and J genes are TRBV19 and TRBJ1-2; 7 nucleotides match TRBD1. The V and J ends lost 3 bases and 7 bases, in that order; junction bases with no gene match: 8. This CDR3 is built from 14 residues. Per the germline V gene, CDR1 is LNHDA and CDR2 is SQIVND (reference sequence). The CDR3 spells CASSILNDRAGYTF. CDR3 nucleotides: TGTGCCAGTAGTATCCTTAATGACAGGGCTGGCTACACCTTC.

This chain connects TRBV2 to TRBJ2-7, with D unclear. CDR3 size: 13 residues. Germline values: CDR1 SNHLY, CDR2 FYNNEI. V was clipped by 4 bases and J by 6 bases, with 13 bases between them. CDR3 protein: CASSVIRVAEQYF. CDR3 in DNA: TGTGCCAGCAGTGTAATCCGGGTGGCCGAGCAGTACTTC.

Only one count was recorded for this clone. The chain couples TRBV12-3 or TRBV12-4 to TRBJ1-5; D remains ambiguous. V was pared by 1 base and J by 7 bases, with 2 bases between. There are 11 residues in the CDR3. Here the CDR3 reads CASSLGQPQHF. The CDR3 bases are TGTGCCAGCAGTTTAGGGCAGCCCCAGCATTTT.

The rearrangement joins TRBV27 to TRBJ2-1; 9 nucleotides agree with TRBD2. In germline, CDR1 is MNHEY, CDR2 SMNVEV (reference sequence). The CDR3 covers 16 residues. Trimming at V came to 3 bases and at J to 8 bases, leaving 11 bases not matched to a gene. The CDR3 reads CASSFERGARGDEQFF. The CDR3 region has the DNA TGTGCCAGCAGTTTCGAGCGGGGGGCCAGGGGTGATGAGCAGTTCTTC.

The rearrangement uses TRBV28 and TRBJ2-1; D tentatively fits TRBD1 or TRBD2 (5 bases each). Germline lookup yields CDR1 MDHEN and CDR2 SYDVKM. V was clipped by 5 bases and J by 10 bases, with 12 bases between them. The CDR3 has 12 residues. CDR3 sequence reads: CASSIGWGEQFF. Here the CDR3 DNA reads TGTGCCAGCAGTATAGGGTGGGGGGAGCAGTTCTTC.

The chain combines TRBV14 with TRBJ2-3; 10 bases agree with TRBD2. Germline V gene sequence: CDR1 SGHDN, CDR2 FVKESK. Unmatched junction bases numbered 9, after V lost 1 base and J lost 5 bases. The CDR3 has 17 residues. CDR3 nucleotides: TGTGCCAGCAGCCAAGTTGCTAGCGGGGGTCGGGGAGATACGCAGTATTTT. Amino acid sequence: CASSQVASGGRGDTQYF.

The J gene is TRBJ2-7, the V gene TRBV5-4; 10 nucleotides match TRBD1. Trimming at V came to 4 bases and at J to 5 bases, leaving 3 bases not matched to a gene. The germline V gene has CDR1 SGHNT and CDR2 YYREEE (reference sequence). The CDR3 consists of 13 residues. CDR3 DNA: TGTGCCAGCAGCCTGACAGGGGGCAACGAGCAGTACTTC. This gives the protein CASSLTGGNEQYF. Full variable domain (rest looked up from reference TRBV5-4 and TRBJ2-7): ETGVTQSPTHLIKTRGQQVTLRCSSQSGHNTVSWYQQALGQGPQFIFQYYREEENGRGNFPPRFSGLQFPNYSSELNVNALELDDSALYLCASSLTGGNEQYFGPGTRLTVT.

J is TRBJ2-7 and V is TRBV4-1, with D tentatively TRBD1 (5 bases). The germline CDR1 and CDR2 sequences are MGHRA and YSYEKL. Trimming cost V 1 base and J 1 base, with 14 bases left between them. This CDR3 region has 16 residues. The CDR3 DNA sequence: TGCGCCAGCAGCCAAGGCCCGGGCAGGGCGTCCTACGAGCAGTACTTC. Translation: CASSQGPGRASYEQYF.

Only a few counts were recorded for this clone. This CDR3 is CASSIHRVYEQYF. CDR3 bases: TGTGCCAGCAGCATTCACAGGGTATACGAGCAGTACTTC. The J gene is TRBJ2-7, the V gene TRBV7-8; D possibly corresponds to TRBD1 (6 bases). This CDR3 region has 13 residues. Germline V gene sequence: CDR1 SGHVS, CDR2 FQNEAQ. V was shortened by 5 bases and J by 4 bases, with 12 bases between the two germline ends.

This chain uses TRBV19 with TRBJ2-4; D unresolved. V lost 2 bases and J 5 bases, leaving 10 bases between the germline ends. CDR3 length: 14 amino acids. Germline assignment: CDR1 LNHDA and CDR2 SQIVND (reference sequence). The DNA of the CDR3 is TGTGCCAGTAGTATAACCGCGGACCAAAACATTCAGTACTTC. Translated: CASSITADQNIQYF.

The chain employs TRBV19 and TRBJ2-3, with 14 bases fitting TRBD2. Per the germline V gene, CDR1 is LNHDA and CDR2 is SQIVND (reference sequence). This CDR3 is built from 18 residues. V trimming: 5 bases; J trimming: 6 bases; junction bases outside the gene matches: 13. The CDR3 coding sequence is TGTGCCAGTAGTCGAATGCCGGGACTAGCGGGGGTCGGGGATACGCAGTATTTT. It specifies CASSRMPGLAGVGDTQYF.

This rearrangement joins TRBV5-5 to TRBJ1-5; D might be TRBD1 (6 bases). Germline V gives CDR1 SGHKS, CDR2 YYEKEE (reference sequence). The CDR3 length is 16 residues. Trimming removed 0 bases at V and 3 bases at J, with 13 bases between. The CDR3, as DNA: TGTGCCAGCAGCTTGGTTCCGACAGGCAACAATCAGCCCCAGCATTTT. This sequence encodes CASSLVPTGNNQPQHF.

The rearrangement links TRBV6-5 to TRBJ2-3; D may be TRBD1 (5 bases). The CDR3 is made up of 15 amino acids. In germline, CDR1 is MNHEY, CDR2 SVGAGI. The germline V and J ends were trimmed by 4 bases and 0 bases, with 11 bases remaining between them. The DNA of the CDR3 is TGTGCCAGCAGTTCACAGGTGGCTAGCACAGATACGCAGTATTTT. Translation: CASSSQVASTDTQYF.

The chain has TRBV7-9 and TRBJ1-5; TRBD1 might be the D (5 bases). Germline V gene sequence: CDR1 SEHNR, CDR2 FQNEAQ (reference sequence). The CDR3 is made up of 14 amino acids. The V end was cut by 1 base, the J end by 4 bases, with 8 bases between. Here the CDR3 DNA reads TGTGCCAGCAGCTTAGGTTGGGGGAATCAGCCCCAGCATTTT. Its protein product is CASSLGWGNQPQHF.

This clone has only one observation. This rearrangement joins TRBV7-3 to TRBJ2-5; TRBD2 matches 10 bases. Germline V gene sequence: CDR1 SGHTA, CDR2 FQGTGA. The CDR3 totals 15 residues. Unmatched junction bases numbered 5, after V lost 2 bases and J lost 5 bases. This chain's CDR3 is CASSLAPAGGETQYF. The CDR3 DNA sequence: TGTGCCAGCAGCTTAGCCCCAGCGGGGGGGGAGACCCAGTACTTC.